These T cell receptor beta chains were read from a single sample in a study of CD8+ T cells in alopecia areata. This table comes from immunoSEQ multiplex PCR, and its TCRdb copy is limited to in-frame clones, with some not included. The repertoire holds about 200,000 clones, with 30% to 40% as singletons. The sequencing used CD4+ T cells sorted from blood, collected between weeks 30 and 35, from a patient treated with tofacitinib. These receptors all come from a human donor with alopecia areata. The CDR3 runs from the conserved cysteine through the conserved F or W. The order of the fields is CDR3 protein, CDR3 DNA, D gene, V gene, J gene, clone size. A D gene is named only where the DNA matches it firmly. Expanded clones get a size class; other rows say once, few or many, or leave the size out.

CDR3aa: CASSRPGGDYGYTF
CDR3nt: TGTGCCAGCAGCCGTCCAGGGGGGGACTATGGCTACACCTTC
d_gene: TRBD1
v_gene: TRBV7-3
j_gene: TRBJ1-2
abundance: few

CDR3aa: CSVTSGQVGAFF
CDR3nt: TGCAGCGTTACTTCCGGACAGGTTGGAGCTTTCTTT
d_gene: TRBD1
v_gene: TRBV29-1
j_gene: TRBJ1-1
abundance: .

CDR3aa: CSVEFYEQYF
CDR3nt: TGCAGCGTTGAATTCTACGAGCAGTACTTC
d_gene: .
v_gene: TRBV29-1
j_gene: TRBJ2-7
abundance: .

CDR3aa: CASSQAGTVGYEQYF
CDR3nt: TGCGCCAGCAGCCAGGCCGGGACAGTTGGGTACGAGCAGTACTTC
d_gene: TRBD1
v_gene: TRBV4-1
j_gene: TRBJ2-7
abundance: .

CDR3aa: CASSLRGQASTDTQYF
CDR3nt: TGTGCCAGCAGCTTAAGAGGGCAAGCTAGCACAGATACGCAGTATTTT
d_gene: .
v_gene: TRBV7-3
j_gene: TRBJ2-3
abundance: few

CDR3aa: CASSEASVTDTQYF
CDR3nt: TGTGCCAGCAGTGAAGCTAGCGTTACAGATACGCAGTATTTT
d_gene: .
v_gene: TRBV6-1
j_gene: TRBJ2-3
abundance: .

CDR3aa: CASSQDQAGGAYEQYF
CDR3nt: TGCGCCAGCAGCCAAGATCAGGCAGGAGGCGCCTACGAGCAGTACTTC
d_gene: .
v_gene: TRBV4-1
j_gene: TRBJ2-7
abundance: few

CDR3aa: CASSSQTGGNYEQYF
CDR3nt: TGTGCCAGCAGCTCCCAGACAGGGGGGAACTACGAGCAGTACTTC
d_gene: TRBD1
v_gene: TRBV11-2
j_gene: TRBJ2-7
abundance: few

CDR3aa: CASSFTRLAGEWADTQYF
CDR3nt: TGTGCCAGCAGCTTTACTCGACTAGCGGGAGAGTGGGCAGATACGCAGTATTTT
d_gene: TRBD2
v_gene: TRBV7-9
j_gene: TRBJ2-3
abundance: .

CDR3aa: CASSVRTGFGYTF
CDR3nt: TGTGCCAGCAGTGTCCGGACAGGGTTTGGCTACACCTTC
d_gene: TRBD1
v_gene: TRBV2
j_gene: TRBJ1-2
abundance: .

CDR3aa: CASSLGSSGISDTQYF
CDR3nt: TGCGCCAGCAGCTTGGGTTCTAGCGGGATCTCAGATACGCAGTATTTT
d_gene: TRBD2
v_gene: TRBV5-1
j_gene: TRBJ2-3
abundance: .

CDR3aa: CAWSVQNYGYTF
CDR3nt: TGTGCCTGGAGTGTACAAAACTATGGCTACACCTTC
d_gene: .
v_gene: TRBV30
j_gene: TRBJ1-2
abundance: few

CDR3aa: CASSQGSSYNEQFF
CDR3nt: TGTGCCAGCAGCCAGGGGAGCTCCTACAATGAGCAGTTCTTC
d_gene: .
v_gene: TRBV6-5
j_gene: TRBJ2-1
abundance: .

CDR3aa: CASSLFGGGYTF
CDR3nt: TGTGCCAGCAGCTTATTCGGGGGAGGCTACACCTTC
d_gene: .
v_gene: TRBV7-2
j_gene: TRBJ1-2
abundance: .

CDR3aa: CASSPHPWTGKNTEAFF
CDR3nt: TGTGCCAGCAGCCCGCACCCCTGGACAGGGAAGAACACTGAAGCTTTCTTT
d_gene: TRBD1
v_gene: TRBV7-2
j_gene: TRBJ1-1
abundance: .

CDR3aa: CASRGTGGFDSPLHF
CDR3nt: TGTGCCAGCAGAGGGACAGGGGGCTTCGATTCACCCCTCCACTTT
d_gene: TRBD1
v_gene: TRBV5-6
j_gene: TRBJ1-6
abundance: .

CDR3aa: CASSPRTGKGLTEAFF
CDR3nt: TGTGCCAGCAGCCCCCGGACAGGGAAGGGTCTCACTGAAGCTTTCTTT
d_gene: TRBD1
v_gene: TRBV7-2
j_gene: TRBJ1-1
abundance: .

CDR3aa: CASSWGLENEKLFF
CDR3nt: TGTGCCAGCAGCTGGGGACTGGAGAATGAAAAACTGTTTTTT
d_gene: .
v_gene: TRBV11-2
j_gene: TRBJ1-4
abundance: few